This entry concerns a single TCR beta chain. This specimen comes from a study of blood T cell repertoires in COVID-19. This CDR3 contains 14 residues. Looked up from germline, CDR1 is LGHDT and CDR2 is YNNKEL (reference sequence). Trimming removed 3 bases at V and 2 bases at J, with 10 bases between. Measured with immunoSEQ multiplex PCR; TCRdb has only the in-frame clones, and not every one. The sample includes 150,000 or so clones, roughly 91% of them seen just once. This clonotype was sampled from a woman aged 45 to 65 with acute or convalescent COVID-19. The chain is built from TRBV3-1 (or the pseudogene TRBV3-2) and TRBJ1-1; D gene ambiguous. Sequencing used peripheral blood. The CDR3 coding sequence is TGTGCCAGCAGCCAGGTAGGAGATAACACTGAAGCTTTCTTT. It encodes CASSQVGDNTEAFF.